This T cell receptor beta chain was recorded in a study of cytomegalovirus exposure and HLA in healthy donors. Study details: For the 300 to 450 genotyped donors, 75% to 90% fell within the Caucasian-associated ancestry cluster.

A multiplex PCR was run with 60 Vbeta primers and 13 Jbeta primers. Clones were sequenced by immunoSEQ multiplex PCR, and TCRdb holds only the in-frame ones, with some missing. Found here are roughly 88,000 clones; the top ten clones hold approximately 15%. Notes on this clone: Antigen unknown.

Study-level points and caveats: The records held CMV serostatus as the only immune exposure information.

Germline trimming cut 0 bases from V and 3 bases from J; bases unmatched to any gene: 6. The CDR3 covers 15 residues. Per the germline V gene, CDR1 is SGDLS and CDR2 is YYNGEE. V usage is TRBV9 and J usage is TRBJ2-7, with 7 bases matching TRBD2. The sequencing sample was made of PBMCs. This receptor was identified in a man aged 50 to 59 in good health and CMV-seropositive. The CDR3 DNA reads TGTGCCAGCAGCGTAGACGGGGGAGGGATCTACGAGCAGTACTTC. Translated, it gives CASSVDGGGIYEQYF.